The clone carrying this T cell receptor (beta chain) occurred a few times. Its antigen is not identified. This sample stems from a study of T cell repertoires in cytomegalovirus infection. Across the study: In the study, CMV epitopes included recently identified HLA-C-restricted and well-studied HLA-B-restricted ones. Public TCR beta signatures marked donors with CMV infection and the matching HLA.

TCRdb re-derived calls from the reads in MiXCR, one entry per CDR3 protein. The sample lists around 71,000 distinct CDR3 sequences; approximately 20% were seen once. Study-level findings and limits: Summed frequency of shared TCR beta families picked out CMV carriers who also had the relevant HLA.

V was cut by 3 bases and J by 4 bases, with 21 bases left in between. There are 17 residues in the CDR3. In germline, CDR1 is LGHNA, CDR2 YSLEER. The chain couples TRBV4-3 to TRBJ1-2; D is unclear. The specimen was CD8+ T cells from cultured PBMCs, collected from culture after CMV antigen stimulation. The sequence came from a human donor in good health (CMV status not recorded). Some clones in this sample may be carry-over from other donors' samples. The CDR3 loop reads CASSHPVSHDVSYGYTF. In nucleotides, the CDR3 is TGCGCCAGCAGCCATCCAGTCAGCCACGACGTAAGCTATGGCTACACCTTC.